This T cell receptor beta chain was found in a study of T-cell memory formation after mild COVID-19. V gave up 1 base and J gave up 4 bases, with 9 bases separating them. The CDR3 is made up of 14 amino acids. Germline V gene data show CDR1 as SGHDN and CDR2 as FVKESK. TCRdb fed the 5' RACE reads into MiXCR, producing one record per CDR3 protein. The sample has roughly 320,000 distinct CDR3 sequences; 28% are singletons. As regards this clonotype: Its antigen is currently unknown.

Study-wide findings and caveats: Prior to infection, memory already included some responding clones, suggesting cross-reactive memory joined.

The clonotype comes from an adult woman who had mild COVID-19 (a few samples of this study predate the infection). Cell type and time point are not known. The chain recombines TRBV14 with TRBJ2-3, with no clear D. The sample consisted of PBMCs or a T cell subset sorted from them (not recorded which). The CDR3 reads CASSQGLPPDTQYF. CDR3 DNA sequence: TGTGCCAGCAGCCAAGGGCTCCCGCCAGATACGCAGTATTTT. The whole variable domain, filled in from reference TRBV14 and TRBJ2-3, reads EAGVTQFPSHSVIEKGQTVTLRCDPISGHDNLYWYRRVMGKEIKFLLHFVKESKQDESGMPNNRFLAERTGGTYSTLKVQPAELEDSGVYFCASSQGLPPDTQYFGPGTRLTVL.